A single sample gave rise to the 23 T cell receptor beta chains below, sequenced in a study of blood T cell repertoires in COVID-19. The table came from immunoSEQ multiplex PCR; TCRdb's copy has only in-frame clones and leaves some out. The sample yields approximately 200,000 clones, 80% to 90% seen once. Sequenced material: PBMCs or T cells enriched from blood (not recorded which). The source of these receptors is a man aged 35 to 55 who had recovered from COVID-19.

The rearrangement joins TRBV2 to TRBJ1-5, with TRBD1 as a possible D gene (6 bases). V lost 0 bases and J 5 bases, leaving 11 bases between the germline ends. The CDR3 runs 15 residues. Germline CDR1 SNHLY, CDR2 FYNNEI. The CDR3: CASSEATGRDQPQHF. CDR3 in DNA: TGTGCCAGCAGTGAAGCCACAGGGAGGGATCAGCCCCAGCATTTT.

The chain combines TRBV10-1 with TRBJ2-7, with TRBD1 as a possible D gene (5 bases). The CDR3 is 15 residues long. CDR1 and CDR2 (germline): WNHNN, SYGVQD (reference sequence). Trimming cost V 7 bases and J 4 bases, with 20 bases left between them. DNA of the CDR3: TGCGCCAGCATACGACAGCAGTCCCGGACATACGAGCAGTACGTC. Protein: CASIRQQSRTYEQYV.

This sequence joins TRBV10-3 and TRBJ1-1, with 7 positions matching TRBD1. The CDR3 is 15 amino acids. V lost 2 bases, J lost 2 bases, and 5 bases stayed unmatched. Germline V gene sequence: CDR1 ENHRY, CDR2 SYGVKD. For the CDR3, the DNA is TGTGCCATCAGTGAGAAGGGGGCTAGAAACACTGAAGCTTTCTTT. Translation: CAISEKGARNTEAFF.

This chain links TRBV7-2 with TRBJ1-5, with 7 bases identical to TRBD1. After removal of 5 bases from V and 2 bases from J, the junction contained 6 bases not matched to a gene. Germline loops: CDR1 SGHTA, CDR2 FQGNSA. This CDR3 has 15 amino acids. CDR3 in DNA: TGTGCCAGCAGCCTCCGGGACAGTGGCAATCAGCCCCAGCATTTT. Translation gives CASSLRDSGNQPQHF.

The gene calls are TRBV7-3 and TRBJ2-1; 8 bases agree with TRBD2. The CDR3 extends over 17 amino acids. The junction had 10 bases not matched to a gene; V was cut back by 2 bases and J by 4 bases. Germline V lookup: CDR1 SGHTA, CDR2 FQGTGA. The CDR3 sequence: CASSLLGAGASYNEQFF. The CDR3 nucleotides read TGTGCCAGCAGCTTATTAGGAGCGGGAGCTAGTTACAATGAGCAGTTCTTC.

The rearrangement uses TRBV5-1 and TRBJ1-5; no clear D gene. The CDR3 has 13 amino acids. Trimming shortened V by 8 bases and J by 0 bases, and 9 bases separated the two germline ends. Germline values: CDR1 SGHRS, CDR2 YFSETQ. Here the CDR3 reads CASRTDSNQPQHF. CDR3 in DNA: TGCGCCAGTCGGACTGATAGCAATCAGCCCCAGCATTTT.

This clone was recorded only once. V is TRBV18 and J is TRBJ2-3; D is unresolved. The CDR3 runs to 13 residues. Looked up from germline, CDR1 is KGHSH and CDR2 is LQKENI. The germline V and J ends were trimmed by 3 bases and 4 bases, with 8 bases remaining between them. This CDR3 is CASSPSSSDTQYF. DNA for the CDR3: TGTGCCAGCTCACCCTCAAGCTCAGATACGCAGTATTTT.

The V and J genes are TRBV28 and TRBJ1-5; D is uncertain. The CDR3 is 12 amino acids. V was pared by 7 bases and J by 4 bases, with 8 bases between. CDR1 and CDR2 from the germline V gene are MDHEN and SYDVKM. The CDR3 DNA sequence: TGTGCCAGCACCGAAACTAATCAGCCCCAGCATTTT. Encoded protein: CASTETNQPQHF.

This chain connects TRBV18 to TRBJ1-6, with D tentatively TRBD1 (6 bases). Trimming took 3 bases from V and 7 from J, leaving 13 bases between them. CDR1 KGHSH and CDR2 LQKENI come from the germline V gene. The CDR3 spans 15 residues. DNA for the CDR3: TGTGCCAGCTCACCGGGGCAGGGGCCAAATTCACCCCTCCACTTT. It translates to CASSPGQGPNSPLHF.

The chain combines TRBV5-1 with TRBJ2-7, with a weak D call TRBD1 (6 bases). Trimming cost V 0 bases and J 6 bases, with 10 bases left between them. The CDR3 contains 13 residues. CDR1 SGHRS and CDR2 YFSETQ come from the germline V gene. CDR3 in DNA: TGCGCCAGCAGCTTGGGGGGGCTAAGCGAGCAGTACGTC. This sequence encodes CASSLGGLSEQYV.

The chain uses TRBV12-5 and TRBJ1-1; D gene ambiguous. Germline values: CDR1 LGHNT, CDR2 FRNRAP. Trimming took 3 bases from V and 0 from J, leaving 14 bases between them. This CDR3 is built from 16 residues. The CDR3 region has the DNA TGTGCTAGTGGTTTAGGTTTAGACTTTTTGAACACTGAAGCTTTCTTT. It specifies CASGLGLDFLNTEAFF.

The chain combines TRBV5-6 with TRBJ2-5, with D maybe TRBD2 (8 bases). Germline CDR1 reads SGHDT; CDR2 reads YYEEEE. Trimming shortened V by 4 bases and J by 5 bases, and 24 bases separated the two germline ends. This CDR3 has 17 residues. CDR3 sequence: CASSHTRGAGGLETQYF. Written as DNA, the CDR3 is TGTGCCAGCAGCCACACCAGGGGGGCGGGAGGTCTCGAGACCCAGTACTTC.

The rearrangement joins TRBV20-1 to TRBJ1-2; D not certain. The CDR3 covers 10 residues. Trimming removed 3 bases from V and 8 bases from J, with 7 bases in between. Germline V gene data show CDR1 as DFQATT and CDR2 as SNEGSKA (reference sequence). Here the CDR3 reads CSASLGGYTF. CDR3 coding DNA: TGCAGTGCTAGTCTGGGCGGCTACACCTTC.

V is TRBV5-1 and J is TRBJ2-1, with TRBD1 as a possible D gene (6 bases). Looked up from germline, CDR1 is SGHRS and CDR2 is YFSETQ. Deletions cut 2 bases from V and 5 bases from J, with 11 bases between. The CDR3 length is 14 residues. Here the CDR3 reads CASSLQGSDNEQFF. As DNA, the CDR3 is TGCGCCAGCAGCTTACAGGGATCGGACAATGAGCAGTTCTTC. The variable domain in full, with the rest retrieved from reference TRBV5-1 and TRBJ2-1, is KAGVTQTPRYLIKTRGQQVTLSCSPISGHRSVSWYQQTPGQGLQFLFEYFSETQRNKGNFPGRFSGRQFSNSRSEMNVSTLELGDSALYLCASSLQGSDNEQFFGPGTRLTVL.

This clone was found a few times. CDR3 bases: TGTGCCAGCAGTGAATATACGCAGGGGAATTCACCCCTCCACTTT. It specifies CASSEYTQGNSPLHF. The genes are TRBV25-1 and TRBJ1-6, with TRBD1 as a possible D gene (6 bases). This CDR3 contains 15 residues. Per germline, CDR1 MGHDK and CDR2 SYGVNS. Between the trimmed V and J ends, which lost 0 bases and 7 bases, there was a span of 10 bases.

This chain connects TRBV7-8 to TRBJ1-1; D may be TRBD1 (5 bases). Germline V gene sequence: CDR1 SGHVS, CDR2 FQNEAQ. The CDR3 is 13 residues long. Trimming cost V 5 bases and J 1 base, with 8 bases left between them. This CDR3 is CASSPTANTEAFF. CDR3 DNA sequence: TGTGCCAGCAGCCCGACAGCGAACACTGAAGCTTTCTTT. The variable domain in full, completed from reference TRBV7-8 and TRBJ1-1, reads GAGVSQSPRYKVAKRGQDVALRCDPISGHVSLFWYQQALGQGPEFLTYFQNEAQLDKSGLPSDRFFAERPEGSVSTLKIQRTQQEDSAVYLCASSPTANTEAFFGQGTRLTVV.

The chain joins TRBV5-1 to TRBJ1-2; possible D gene TRBD1, 6 bases. The CDR3 extends over 15 amino acids. V was cut by 4 bases and J by 4 bases, with 17 bases left in between. Per the germline V gene, CDR1 is SGHRS and CDR2 is YFSETQ. For the CDR3, the DNA is TGCGCCAGCAGCAAATACCGCCAGGGGAGCTATGGCTACACCTTC. Its translation is CASSKYRQGSYGYTF.

This chain connects TRBV9 to TRBJ2-1, with no clear D. Between the trimmed V and J ends, which lost 0 bases and 2 bases, there was a span of 9 bases. The length of the CDR3 is 15 residues. CDR1 and CDR2 (germline): SGDLS, YYNGEE. In nucleotides, the CDR3 is TGTGCCAGCAGCGTAGAGTACAGCCCCTACAATGAGCAGTTCTTC. Residues: CASSVEYSPYNEQFF.

The chain employs TRBV4-2 and TRBJ1-3, with no clear D. The CDR3 has 12 amino acids. Trimming took 2 bases from V and 8 from J, leaving 7 bases between them. Germline V gene sequence: CDR1 LGHNA, CDR2 YNFKEQ. CDR3: CASSQTGDTIYF. CDR3 bases: TGTGCCAGCAGCCAAACGGGAGACACCATATATTTT.

This clone was picked up many times. CDR3 region: CASSLGWGDSNQPQHF. The CDR3 DNA sequence: TGTGCCAGCAGCTTAGGGTGGGGGGATAGCAATCAGCCCCAGCATTTT. The chain has TRBV5-6 and TRBJ1-5, with a tentative D call TRBD1 (5 bases). The CDR3 runs to 16 residues. Germline CDR1 reads SGHDT; CDR2 reads YYEEEE. V dropped 2 bases and J dropped 0 bases, with 12 bases sitting between them.

This chain joins TRBV6-6 and TRBJ1-3, with D tentatively TRBD1 (6 bases). The CDR3 totals 15 residues. From germline, CDR1 is MNHNY and CDR2 SVGAGI (reference sequence). The V end lost 2 bases, the J end lost 0 bases, and 8 bases lay between the germline ends. CDR3 nucleotide sequence: TGTGCCAGCAGTTACCTAGGGGGCTCTGGAAACACCATATATTTT. This sequence encodes CASSYLGGSGNTIYF.

The rearrangement uses TRBV27 and TRBJ1-1; TRBD1 might be the D (6 bases). Germline values: CDR1 MNHEY, CDR2 SMNVEV (reference sequence). Trimming took off 6 bases at V and 0 bases at J, with 8 bases between the two ends. The CDR3 runs to 13 residues. CDR3 sequence (DNA): TGTGCCAGCAGACAGGGCCTGAACACTGAAGCTTTCTTT. Protein product: CASRQGLNTEAFF.

This chain links TRBV14 with TRBJ2-7; D is uncertain. The germline V gene has CDR1 SGHDN and CDR2 FVKESK. The CDR3 spans 16 residues. V lost 1 base and J lost 5, with 18 bases in between. The CDR3 DNA reads as TGTGCCAGCAGCCAAGTGTCGAGAAGCTATAACCACGAGCAGTACTTC. Its translation: CASSQVSRSYNHEQYF.